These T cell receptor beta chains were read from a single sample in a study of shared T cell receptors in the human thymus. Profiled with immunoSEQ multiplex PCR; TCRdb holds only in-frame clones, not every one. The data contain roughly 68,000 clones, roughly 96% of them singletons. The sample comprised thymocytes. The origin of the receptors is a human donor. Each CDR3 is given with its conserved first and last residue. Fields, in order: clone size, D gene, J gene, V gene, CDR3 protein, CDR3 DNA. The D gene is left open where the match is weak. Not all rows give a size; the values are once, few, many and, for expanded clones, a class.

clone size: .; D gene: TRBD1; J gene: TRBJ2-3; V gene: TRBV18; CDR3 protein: CASSSTGTDTQYF; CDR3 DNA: TGTGCCAGCTCATCGACAGGGACAGATACGCAGTATTTT
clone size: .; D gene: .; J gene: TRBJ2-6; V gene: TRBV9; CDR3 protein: CASSVDGGRQGMVTSGANVLTF; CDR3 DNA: TGTGCCAGCAGCGTAGATGGCGGGCGGCAGGGAATGGTTACCTCTGGGGCCAACGTCCTGACTTTC
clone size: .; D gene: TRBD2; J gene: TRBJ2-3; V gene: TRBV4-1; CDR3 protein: CASSQDQRAGDTDTQYF; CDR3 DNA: TGCGCCAGCAGCCAAGATCAGAGGGCGGGGGACACAGATACGCAGTATTTT
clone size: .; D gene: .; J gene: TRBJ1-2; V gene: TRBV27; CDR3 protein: CASRHKADRPGALSYGYTF; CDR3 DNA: TGTGCCAGCAGGCACAAAGCCGACAGGCCTGGGGCCCTTAGCTATGGCTACACCTTC
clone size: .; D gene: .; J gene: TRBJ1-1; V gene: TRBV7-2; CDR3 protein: CASSQGRMRTEAFF; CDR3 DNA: TGTGCCAGCAGCCAGGGGCGCATGAGGACTGAAGCTTTCTTT
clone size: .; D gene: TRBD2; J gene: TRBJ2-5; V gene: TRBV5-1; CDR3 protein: CASSFLAGGPQETQYF; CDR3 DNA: TGCGCCAGCAGCTTCTTAGCGGGGGGGCCCCAAGAGACCCAGTACTTC
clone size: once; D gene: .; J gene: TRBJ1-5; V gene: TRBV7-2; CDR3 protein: CASSLVAGANQPQHF; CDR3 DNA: TGTGCCAGCAGCTTAGTTGCAGGGGCCAATCAGCCCCAGCATTTT
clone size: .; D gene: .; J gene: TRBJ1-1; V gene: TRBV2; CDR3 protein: CASKGGMNTEAFF; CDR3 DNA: TGTGCCAGCAAGGGGGGAATGAACACTGAAGCTTTCTTT
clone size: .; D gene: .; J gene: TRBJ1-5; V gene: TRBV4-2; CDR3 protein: CASSQVSHGSNQPQHF; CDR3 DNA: TGTGCCAGCAGCCAAGTCAGTCACGGTTCCAATCAGCCCCAGCATTTT
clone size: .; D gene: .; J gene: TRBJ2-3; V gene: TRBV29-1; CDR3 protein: CSASGRNTDTQYF; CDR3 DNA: TGCAGCGCTTCGGGGCGGAACACAGATACGCAGTATTTT
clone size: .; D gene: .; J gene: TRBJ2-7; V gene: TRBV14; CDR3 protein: CASSEDQRSYEQYF; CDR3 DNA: TGTGCCAGCAGCGAGGATCAACGTTCCTACGAGCAGTACTTC
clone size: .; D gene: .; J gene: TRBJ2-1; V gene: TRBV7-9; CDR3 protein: CASSLFSGARDNEQFF; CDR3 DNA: TGTGCCAGCAGCTTATTCTCGGGGGCAAGAGACAATGAGCAGTTCTTC
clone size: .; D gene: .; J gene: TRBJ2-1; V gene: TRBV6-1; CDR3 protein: CASSEMGVVGGRLPNEQFF; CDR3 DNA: TGTGCCAGCAGTGAAATGGGGGTCGTGGGGGGGCGGCTCCCCAATGAGCAGTTCTTC
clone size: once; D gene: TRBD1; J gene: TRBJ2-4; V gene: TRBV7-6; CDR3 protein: CASSSRDRGGIQYF; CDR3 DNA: TGTGCCAGCAGCTCCCGGGACAGGGGAGGCATTCAGTACTTC
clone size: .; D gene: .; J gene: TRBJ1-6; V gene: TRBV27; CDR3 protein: CASRSPGQYLNSPLHF; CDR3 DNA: TGTGCCAGCAGGTCACCAGGACAGTACCTAAATTCACCCCTCCACTTT
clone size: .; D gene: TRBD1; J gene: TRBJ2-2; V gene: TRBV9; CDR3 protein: CASSVEQLPGTEGLKSNTGELFF; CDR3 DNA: TGTGCCAGCAGCGTTGAACAACTCCCCGGGACAGAGGGCCTAAAATCGAACACCGGGGAGCTGTTTTTT
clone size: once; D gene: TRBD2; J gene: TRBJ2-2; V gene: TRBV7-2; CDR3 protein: CASSLFALAGDTGELFF; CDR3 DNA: TGTGCCAGCAGCTTATTTGCCCTAGCGGGAGACACCGGGGAGCTGTTTTTT
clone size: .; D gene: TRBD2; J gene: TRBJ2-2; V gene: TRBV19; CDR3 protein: CASQSNSSGSSGGNTGELFF; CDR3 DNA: TGTGCCAGTCAATCTAATTCGTCCGGCTCTAGCGGGGGGAACACCGGGGAGCTGTTTTTT
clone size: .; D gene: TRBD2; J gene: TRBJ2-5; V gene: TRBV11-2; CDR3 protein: CASSLVLAGEIYKRSQYF; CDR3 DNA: TGTGCCAGCAGCTTAGTTCTAGCGGGGGAGATATACAAGAGATCCCAGTACTTC
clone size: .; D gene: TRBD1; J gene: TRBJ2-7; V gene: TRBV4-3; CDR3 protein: CASSHEAGTAYEQYF; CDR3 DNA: TGCGCCAGCAGCCACGAGGCCGGGACAGCCTACGAGCAGTACTTC
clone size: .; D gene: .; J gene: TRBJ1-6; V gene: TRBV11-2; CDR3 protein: CASSLDPGLNSPLHF; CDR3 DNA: TGTGCCAGCAGCTTAGATCCAGGGTTGAATTCACCCCTCCACTTT
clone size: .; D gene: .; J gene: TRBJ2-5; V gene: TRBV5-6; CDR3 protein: CASSWGDSETQYF; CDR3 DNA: TGTGCCAGCAGCTGGGGGGATTCAGAGACCCAGTACTTC
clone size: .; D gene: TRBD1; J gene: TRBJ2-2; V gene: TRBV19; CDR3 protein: CASEIGQVNTGELFF; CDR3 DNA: TGTGCCAGTGAAATCGGACAGGTGAACACCGGGGAGCTGTTTTTT